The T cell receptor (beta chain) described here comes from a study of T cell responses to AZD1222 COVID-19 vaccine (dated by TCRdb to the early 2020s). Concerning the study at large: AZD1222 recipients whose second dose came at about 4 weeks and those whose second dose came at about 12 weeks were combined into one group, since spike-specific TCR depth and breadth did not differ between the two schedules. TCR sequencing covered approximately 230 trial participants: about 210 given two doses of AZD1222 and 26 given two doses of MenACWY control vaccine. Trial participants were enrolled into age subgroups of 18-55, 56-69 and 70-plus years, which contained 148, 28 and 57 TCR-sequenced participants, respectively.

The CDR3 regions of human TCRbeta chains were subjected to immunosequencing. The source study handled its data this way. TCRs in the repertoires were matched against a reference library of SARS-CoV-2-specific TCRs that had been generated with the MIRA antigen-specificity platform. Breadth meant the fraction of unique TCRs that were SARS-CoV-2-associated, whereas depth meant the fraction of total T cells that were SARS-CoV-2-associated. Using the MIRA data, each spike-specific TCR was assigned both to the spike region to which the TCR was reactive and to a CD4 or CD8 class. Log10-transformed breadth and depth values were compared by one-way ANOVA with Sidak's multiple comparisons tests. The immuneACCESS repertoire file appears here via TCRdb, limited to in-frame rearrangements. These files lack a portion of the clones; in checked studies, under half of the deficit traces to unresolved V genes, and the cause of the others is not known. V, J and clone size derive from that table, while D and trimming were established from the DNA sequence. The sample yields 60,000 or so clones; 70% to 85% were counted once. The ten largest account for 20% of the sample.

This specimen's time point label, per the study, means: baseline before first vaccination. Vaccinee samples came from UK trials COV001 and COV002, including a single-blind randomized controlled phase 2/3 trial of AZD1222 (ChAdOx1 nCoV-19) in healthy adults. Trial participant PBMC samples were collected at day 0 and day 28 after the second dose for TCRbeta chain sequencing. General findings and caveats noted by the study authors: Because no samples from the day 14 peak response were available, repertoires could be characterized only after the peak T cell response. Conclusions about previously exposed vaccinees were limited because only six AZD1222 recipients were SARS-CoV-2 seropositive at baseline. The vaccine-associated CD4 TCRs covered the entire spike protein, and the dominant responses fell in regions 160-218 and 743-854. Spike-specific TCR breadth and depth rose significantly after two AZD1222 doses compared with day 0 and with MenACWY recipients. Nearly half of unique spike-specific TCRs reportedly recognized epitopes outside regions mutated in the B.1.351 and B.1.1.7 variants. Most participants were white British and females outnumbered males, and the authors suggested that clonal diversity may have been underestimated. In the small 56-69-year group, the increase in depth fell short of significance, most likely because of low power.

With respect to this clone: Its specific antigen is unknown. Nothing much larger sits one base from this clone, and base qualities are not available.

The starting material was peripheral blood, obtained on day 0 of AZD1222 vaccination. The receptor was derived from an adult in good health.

The CDR3 region reads CASSPRPGQGTGNTIYF. The DNA sequence is given as TGTGCCAGCAGCCCCAGACCGGGGCAGGGGACTGGAAACACCATATATTTT. In this chain, TRBV3-1 (or the pseudogene TRBV3-2) is recombined with TRBJ1-3; tentative D gene TRBD1, with 6 bases matching. V lost 4 bases and J lost 2 bases; the stretch between them is 18 bases long. The CDR3, cysteine through phenylalanine, is 17 amino acids long. The DNA shown is the 51-base CDR3, in frame from base 1. For CDR1 and CDR2, the germline V gene (reference sequence) lists LGHDT and YNNKEL.